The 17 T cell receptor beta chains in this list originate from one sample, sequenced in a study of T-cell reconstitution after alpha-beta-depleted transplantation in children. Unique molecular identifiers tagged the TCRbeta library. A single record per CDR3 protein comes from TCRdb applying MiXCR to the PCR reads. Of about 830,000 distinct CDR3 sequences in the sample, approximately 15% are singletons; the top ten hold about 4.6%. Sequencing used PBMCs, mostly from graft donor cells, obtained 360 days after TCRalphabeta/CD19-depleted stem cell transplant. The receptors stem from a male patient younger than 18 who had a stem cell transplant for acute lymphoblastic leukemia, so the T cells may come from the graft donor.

The CDR3 here is CASSPRGSGSSGANVLTF. CDR3 DNA sequence: TGTGCCAGCAGCCCAAGGGGTTCGGGCAGCTCTGGGGCCAACGTCCTGACTTTC. This chain connects TRBV7-3 to TRBJ2-6, with TRBD1 as a possible D gene (5 bases). Germline assignment: CDR1 SGHTA and CDR2 FQGTGA. This CDR3 is 18 amino acids long. V shed 5 bases and J shed 0 bases, with 17 bases lying between them.

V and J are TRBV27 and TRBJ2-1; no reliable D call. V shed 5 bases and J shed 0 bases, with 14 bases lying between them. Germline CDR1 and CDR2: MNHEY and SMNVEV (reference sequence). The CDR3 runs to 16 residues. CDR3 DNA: TGTGCCAGCAGTGACCCTAACCTTCGCTCCTACAATGAGCAGTTCTTC. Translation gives CASSDPNLRSYNEQFF.

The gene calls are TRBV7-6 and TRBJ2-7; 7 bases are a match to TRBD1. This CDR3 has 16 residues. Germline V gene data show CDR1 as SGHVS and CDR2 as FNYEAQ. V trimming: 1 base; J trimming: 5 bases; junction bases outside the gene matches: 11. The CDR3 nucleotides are TGTGCCAGCAGCTTAGTAGTGACAGGGCCGCGGGACGAGCAGTACTTC. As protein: CASSLVVTGPRDEQYF.

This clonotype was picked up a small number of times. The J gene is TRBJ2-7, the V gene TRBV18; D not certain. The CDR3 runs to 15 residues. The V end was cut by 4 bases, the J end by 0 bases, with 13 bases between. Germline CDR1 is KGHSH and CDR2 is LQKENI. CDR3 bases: TGTGCCAGCTCACGTGTGGCCCCGAGCTCCTACGAGCAGTACTTC. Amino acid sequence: CASSRVAPSSYEQYF.

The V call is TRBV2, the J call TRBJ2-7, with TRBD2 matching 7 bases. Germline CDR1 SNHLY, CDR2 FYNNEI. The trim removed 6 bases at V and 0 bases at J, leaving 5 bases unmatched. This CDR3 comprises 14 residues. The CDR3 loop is CASRAGRTSYEQYF. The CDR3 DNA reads TGTGCCAGCAGAGCCGGGAGGACCTCCTACGAGCAGTACTTC.

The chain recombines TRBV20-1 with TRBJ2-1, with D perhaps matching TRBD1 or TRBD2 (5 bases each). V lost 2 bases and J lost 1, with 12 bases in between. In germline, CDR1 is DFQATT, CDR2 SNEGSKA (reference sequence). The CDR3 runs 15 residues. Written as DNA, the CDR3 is TGCAGTGCTAGAAGGCTTGAGGGGTCCTACAATGAGCAGTTCTTC. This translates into CSARRLEGSYNEQFF.

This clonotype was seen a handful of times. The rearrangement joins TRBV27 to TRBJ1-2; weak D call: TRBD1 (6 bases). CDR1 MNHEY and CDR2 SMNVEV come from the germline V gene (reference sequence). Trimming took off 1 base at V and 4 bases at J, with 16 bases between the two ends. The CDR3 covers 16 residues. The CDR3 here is CASSLLPNRVGYGYTF. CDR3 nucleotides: TGTGCCAGCAGTTTATTGCCAAACAGGGTCGGCTATGGCTACACCTTC.

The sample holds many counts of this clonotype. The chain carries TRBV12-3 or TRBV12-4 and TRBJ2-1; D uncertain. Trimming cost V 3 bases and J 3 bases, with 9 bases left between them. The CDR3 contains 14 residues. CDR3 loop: CASSLDRIYNEQFF. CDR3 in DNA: TGTGCCAGCAGTTTGGATAGAATCTACAATGAGCAGTTCTTC.

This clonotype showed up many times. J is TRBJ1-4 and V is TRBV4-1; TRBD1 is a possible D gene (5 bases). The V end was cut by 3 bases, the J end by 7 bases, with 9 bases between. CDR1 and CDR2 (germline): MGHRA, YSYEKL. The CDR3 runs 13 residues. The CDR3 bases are TGCGCCAGCAGCCAGCTAAGGGGTGAAAAACTGTTTTTT. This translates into CASSQLRGEKLFF.

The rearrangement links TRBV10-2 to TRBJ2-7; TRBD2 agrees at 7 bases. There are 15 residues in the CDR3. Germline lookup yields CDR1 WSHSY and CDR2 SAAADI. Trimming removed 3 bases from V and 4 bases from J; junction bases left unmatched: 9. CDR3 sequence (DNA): TGCGCCAGCAGTGATGCTGGCGGGAGCACTTACGAGCAGTACTTC. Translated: CASSDAGGSTYEQYF.

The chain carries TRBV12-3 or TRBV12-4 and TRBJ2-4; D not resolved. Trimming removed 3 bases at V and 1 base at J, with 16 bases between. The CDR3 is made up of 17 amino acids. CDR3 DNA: TGTGCCAGCAGTTTCCCTGCGAGAGGCGGCGCCAAAAACATTCAGTACTTC. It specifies CASSFPARGGAKNIQYF.

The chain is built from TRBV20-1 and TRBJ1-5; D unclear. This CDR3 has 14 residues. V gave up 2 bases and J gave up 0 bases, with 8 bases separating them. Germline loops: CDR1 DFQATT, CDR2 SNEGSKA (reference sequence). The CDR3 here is CSARWVYSNQPQHF. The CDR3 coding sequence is TGCAGTGCTAGATGGGTTTATAGCAATCAGCCCCAGCATTTT.

The DNA for the CDR3 is TGTGCCATCACCAAACAGGCAACTAGCACAGATACGCAGTATTTT. This gives the protein CAITKQATSTDTQYF. The V gene is TRBV10-3, the J gene TRBJ2-3, with D possibly TRBD1 on 5 matching bases. CDR1 and CDR2 (germline): ENHRY, SYGVKD. CDR3 length: 15 residues. The V and J ends lost 7 bases and 0 bases respectively, with 14 bases between them.

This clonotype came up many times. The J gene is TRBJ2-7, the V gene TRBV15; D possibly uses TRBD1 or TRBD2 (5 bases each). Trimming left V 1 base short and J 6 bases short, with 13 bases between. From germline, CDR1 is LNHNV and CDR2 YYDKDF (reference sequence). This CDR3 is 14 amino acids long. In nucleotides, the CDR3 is TGTGCCACCAGCAGAGTCCAGGGACGGAGCGAGCAGTACTTC. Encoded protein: CATSRVQGRSEQYF.

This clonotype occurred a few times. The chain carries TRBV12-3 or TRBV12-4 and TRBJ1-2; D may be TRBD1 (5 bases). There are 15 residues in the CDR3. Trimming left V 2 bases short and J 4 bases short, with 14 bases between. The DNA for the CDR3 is TGTGCCAGCAGTTTATTCGCGACAGCGCCCTATGGCTACACCTTC. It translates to CASSLFATAPYGYTF.

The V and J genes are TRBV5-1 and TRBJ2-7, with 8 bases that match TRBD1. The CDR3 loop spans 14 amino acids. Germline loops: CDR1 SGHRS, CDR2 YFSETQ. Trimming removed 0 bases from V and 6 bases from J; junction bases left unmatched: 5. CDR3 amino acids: CASSLVTRGREQYF. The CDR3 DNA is TGCGCCAGCAGCTTGGTGACCAGGGGGCGCGAGCAGTACTTC.

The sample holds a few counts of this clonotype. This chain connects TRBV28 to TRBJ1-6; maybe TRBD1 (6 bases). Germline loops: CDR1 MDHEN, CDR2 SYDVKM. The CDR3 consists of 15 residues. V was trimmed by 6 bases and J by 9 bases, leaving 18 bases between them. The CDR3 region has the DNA TGTGCCAGCAGCCCACGATCAGGGGCGTCTTCACCCCTCCACTTT. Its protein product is CASSPRSGASSPLHF.